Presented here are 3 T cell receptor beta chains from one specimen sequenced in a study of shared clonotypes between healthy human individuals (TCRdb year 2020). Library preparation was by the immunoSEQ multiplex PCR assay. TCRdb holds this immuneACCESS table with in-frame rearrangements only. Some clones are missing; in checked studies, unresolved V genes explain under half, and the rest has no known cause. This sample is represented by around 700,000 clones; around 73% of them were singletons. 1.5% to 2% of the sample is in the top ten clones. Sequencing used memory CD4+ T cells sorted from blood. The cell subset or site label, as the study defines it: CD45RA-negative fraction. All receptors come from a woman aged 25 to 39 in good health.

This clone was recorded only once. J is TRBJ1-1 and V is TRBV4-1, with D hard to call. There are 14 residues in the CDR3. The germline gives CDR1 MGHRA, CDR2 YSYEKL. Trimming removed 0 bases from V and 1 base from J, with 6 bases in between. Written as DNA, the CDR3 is TGCGCCAGCAGCCAAGAGACGAAGAACACTGAAGCTTTCTTT. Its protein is CASSQETKNTEAFF.

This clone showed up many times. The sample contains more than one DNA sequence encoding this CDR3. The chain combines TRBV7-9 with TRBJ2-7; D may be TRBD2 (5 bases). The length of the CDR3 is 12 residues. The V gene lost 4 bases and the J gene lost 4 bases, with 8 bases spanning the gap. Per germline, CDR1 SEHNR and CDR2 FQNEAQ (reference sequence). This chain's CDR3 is CASSSTGYEQYF. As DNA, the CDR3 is TGTGCCAGCAGCTCTACGGGGTACGAGCAGTACTTC.

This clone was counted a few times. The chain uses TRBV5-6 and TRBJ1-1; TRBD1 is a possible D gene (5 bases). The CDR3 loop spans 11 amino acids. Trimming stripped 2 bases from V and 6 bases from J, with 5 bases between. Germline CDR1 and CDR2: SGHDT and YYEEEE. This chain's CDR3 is CASSFRAEAFF. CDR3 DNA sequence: TGTGCCAGCAGCTTCAGGGCTGAAGCTTTCTTT.